These 18 T cell receptor delta chains originate from one sample sequenced in a study of γδ T cells in repeated Plasmodium falciparum infection. Bulk repertoires came from Vgamma9/Vdelta2+ or Vdelta2-negative gammadelta T cells flow-sorted from PBMC. TCRdb redid the clone calls on the multiplex PCR reads with CATT. Of under 65,000 delta-chain clones in the sample, 1.7% were seen once. Sequenced material: gamma-delta T cells from blood. The receptors stem from a pool of human donors (malaria-infected and uninfected, not separated).

This clone was observed at least ten times. TCRdb's entry gives the protein of a much larger clone, which mismatches this DNA's translation at residue 16, likely from a read error; the protein reported here is translated from the DNA. The rearrangement links TRDV1 to TRDJ1; 7 nucleotides agree with TRDD3. Germline-derived CDR1 and CDR2 are TSWWSYY and QGS. The CDR3 is made up of 17 amino acids. The CDR3 nucleotides read TGTGCTCTTGGGGAAGAACTGGGGCTTAGGGCCACCGATAAACTCACCTTT. Its protein product is CALGEELGLRATDKLTF.

This clone has ten or more counts. A far larger clone is only one base removed, so a read error is likely. Other DNA sequences within the sample encode an identical CDR3. V gene TRDV1 combines with J gene TRDJ1; 8 positions agree with TRDD3. J was trimmed by 1 base and V by 6 bases; bases with no gene match: 28. CDR1 is TSWWSYY and CDR2 is QGS in the germline V gene. CDR3 length: 22 amino acids. CDR3 protein: CALGVNPPSDDQCGIRTDKLIF. The CDR3 nucleotides read TGTGCTCTTGGTGTAAACCCGCCCTCCGACGACCAATGTGGGATACGCACCGATAAACTCATCTTT.

This clone was seen only a few times. This DNA translates differently at residue 4 from the TCRdb protein, which is that of a much larger clone; a read error is likely, and the protein shown is the DNA's own translation. The chain carries TRDV2 and TRDJ1, with TRDD3 identical over 13 bases. The J gene, left out of TCRdb, was set here by checking the DNA against germline. CDR1 and CDR2 (germline): GEAIGNYY, EKD. This CDR3 is built from 18 residues. CDR3: CACGTGKLLGDTPDKLIF. CDR3 DNA: TGTGCCTGTGGCACCGGGAAGTTACTGGGGGATACGCCCGATAAACTCATCTTT.

This clone showed up just a few times. This sequence is one base from a far larger clone and is likely a read error. The same CDR3 is also encoded by other DNA sequences in this sample. The V and J genes are TRDV1 and TRDJ1; 7 bases are a match to TRDD2. The V gene's germline CDR1 is TSWWSYY and CDR2 QGS. This CDR3 has 21 amino acids. The CDR3 sequence is CALGKPAGFLRLLGPTDKLIF. CDR3 in DNA: TGTGCTCTTGGGAAACCGGCGGGGTTCCTACGTCTGCTGGGCCCCACCGACAAACTCATCTTT.

This clone has more than one count but fewer than ten. The protein TCRdb gives is from a much larger clone and does not agree with this DNA's translation at residue 6, likely a read error; the protein shown here comes from the DNA. The chain combines TRDV2 with TRDJ1; 10 bases line up with TRDD3. TCRdb supplies no J gene; here it was assigned by aligning the nucleotide sequence to germline. The CDR3 loop spans 18 amino acids. From germline, CDR1 is GEAIGNYY and CDR2 EKD. J was trimmed by 0 bases and V by 0 bases; bases with no gene match: 9. The CDR3: CACDTPYWGIPHTDKLIF. The DNA for the CDR3 is TGTGCCTGTGACACCCCCTACTGGGGGATCCCGCACACCGATAAACTCATCTTT.

This clone was seen at least ten times. This likely traces to a read error, being one base from a far larger clone. Other nucleotide sequences from this sample produce the same CDR3. The chain carries TRDV1 and TRDJ1; 9 bases map to TRDD3. Germline loops: CDR1 TSWWSYY, CDR2 QGS. The CDR3 spans 18 residues. As DNA, the CDR3 is TGCGCTCTTGGGGAACCAATGGTCCTGGGGGATGCCACCGATAAACTCATCTTT. Amino acids: CALGEPMVLGDATDKLIF.

This clone was detected only a few times. Translating this DNA gives a protein that differs at residue 5 from the TCRdb one, which belongs to a much larger clone; a read error is likely, and the protein shown is this translation. The J gene is TRDJ1, the V gene TRDV1; TRDD3 aligns across 9 bases. Trimming at V came to 4 bases and at J to 0 bases, leaving 33 bases not matched to a gene. This CDR3 spans 25 amino acids. Germline-derived CDR1 and CDR2 are TSWWSYY and QGS. For the CDR3, the DNA is TGTGCTCTTGGGGCACTCTATCCTACGTTTTACCCTCCGGGGGATACTCCAAAATACACCGATAAACTCATCTTT. Translation: CALGALYPTFYPPGDTPKYTDKLIF.

The sample holds many counts of this clone. The junction does not match germline at one end; this may be a read error. The chain combines TRDV2 with TRDJ1, with D maybe TRDD3 (5 bases). Germline V CDR1 and CDR2: GEAIGNYY, EKD. The CDR3 is 18 amino acids. DNA of the CDR3: TGTGCCTGTGACAGTGCTGGGAGATACTCCCTCCACACCGATAGACTCATCTTT. Its translation is CACDSAGRYSLHTDRLIF.

This clone occurred a few times. For this DNA, TCRdb reports the protein of a much larger clone, which diverges at residue 10, most likely from a read error; the protein presented here is translated directly from the DNA. The chain links TRDV1 to TRDJ1, with 13 bases matching TRDD3. This CDR3 comprises 28 residues. Trimming cost V 0 bases and J 0 bases; bases outside gene matches: 34. Germline V lookup: CDR1 TSWWSYY, CDR2 QGS. This CDR3 reads CALGELSHGLLREPYWGIRRAYTDKLIF. In DNA, the CDR3 is TGTGCTCTTGGGGAACTTAGTCATGGGCTCCTAAGGGAGCCGTACTGGGGGATACGTAGGGCGTACACCGATAAACTCATCTTT.

This clone was seen repeatedly, ten times or more. A much larger clone lies one base from this, so it may be a read error. This chain links TRDV1 with TRDJ1, with 10 bases aligning to TRDD3. The CDR3 length is 21 residues. Germline CDR1 is TSWWSYY and CDR2 is QGS. Germline trimming cut 2 bases from V and 0 bases from J; bases unmatched to any gene: 18. As DNA, the CDR3 is TGTGCTCTTGGGGAAGTGAAGGTACTGGGGGATTGGTCCCCGTACACCGATAAACTCATCTTT. As protein: CALGEVKVLGDWSPYTDKLIF.

For this clone: TCRdb's protein, taken from a much larger clone, differs from this DNA's translation at residue 14, likely owing to a read error; the protein displayed comes from the DNA. This rearrangement joins TRDV1 to TRDJ1; unclear D gene. The CDR3 loop spans 17 amino acids. Per the germline V gene, CDR1 is TSWWSYY and CDR2 is QGS. The DNA for the CDR3 is TGTGCTCTTGGGGAAGGTCATCCCCCCCTATTCACCGATAGACTCATCTTT. Translated, it gives CALGEGHPPLFTDRLIF.

This clone was counted at least ten times. A far more abundant clone sits one base away, making this likely a read error. Other DNA sequences from this sample encode an identical CDR3 as well. The chain carries TRDV1 and TRDJ1, with D possibly being TRDD3 (5 bases). Germline loops: CDR1 TSWWSYY, CDR2 QGS. The CDR3 runs 17 residues. CDR3 DNA: TGTGCCCTTGGGGAACGCAAGGGAGCCCAGTACACCGATAAACTCATCTTT. Protein sequence: CALGERKGAQYTDKLIF.

This clone was recorded many times. This likely stems from a read error, as it lies one base from a far larger clone. The sample contains more than one DNA sequence encoding this CDR3. The J gene is TRDJ1, the V gene TRDV2; 10 bases line up with TRDD3. The CDR3 contains 18 residues. V lost 3 bases to trimming and J lost 2 bases; unmatched junction nucleotides: 14. The germline gives CDR1 GEAIGNYY, CDR2 EKD. DNA of the CDR3: TGTGCCTGTGACCATTCTTCACTGGGGGATCCGTATACCGATAAACTCATCTTT. Its protein is CACDHSSLGDPYTDKLIF.

A word on this clone: The protein TCRdb lists belongs to a much larger clone and differs from this DNA's translation at residue 9, which points to a read error; the protein shown is made from the DNA. The V gene is TRDV3, the J gene TRDJ1; perhaps TRDD3 as D (5 bases). The V and J ends lost 2 bases and 2 bases respectively, with 21 bases between them. The CDR3 is 16 amino acids. Looked up from germline, CDR1 is TVYSNPD and CDR2 is GDNSRS (reference sequence). The CDR3 here is CAFFMTLLVDTDKLIF. In nucleotides, the CDR3 is TGTGCCTTTTTTATGACTCTACTGGTGGATACCGATAAACTCATCTTT.

This clone has a handful of counts. The translation of this DNA and the TCRdb protein of a much larger clone differ at residue 17, probably owing to a read error; the protein shown here is translated from the DNA. Here the V gene is TRDV2, but the J gene went uncalled; the table's D call, TRDD3, was not checked against the DNA. The CDR3 loop spans 19 amino acids. Germline CDR1 is GEAIGNYY and CDR2 is EKD. The CDR3 DNA sequence: TGTGCCTGTGACACCGTTCGACTGGGGGATACAGTGAACACCGATAAACCCATCTTT. This gives the protein CACDTVRLGDTVNTDKPIF.

Remarks on this clone: The protein in TCRdb stems from a much larger clone and differs at residue 22 from this DNA's translation, likely a read error; here the protein is translated from the DNA. The J gene was not called, though the V gene is TRDV2; the table's D call TRDD3 went unverified against the DNA. Germline-derived CDR1 and CDR2 are GEAIGNYY and EKD. This CDR3 has 23 residues. The CDR3 loop reads CACVVRGFGARVRLGDNTDKLTF. The DNA of the CDR3 is TGTGCCTGTGTAGTCCGAGGATTCGGGGCTAGGGTTCGACTGGGGGATAATACCGATAAACTCACCTTT.

This clone was counted only a few times. This DNA's translation and the protein TCRdb lists, from a much larger clone, do not match at residue 20, likely due to a read error; the protein shown is translated from the DNA. The CDR3 spells CAIGETGLPKRGGDPPINTGKLIF. DNA for the CDR3: TGTGCTATTGGGGAAACGGGCCTTCCCAAACGTGGAGGGGATCCACCCATAAACACCGGTAAACTCATCTTT. The chain recombines TRDV1 with TRDJ1, with D tentatively TRDD2 or TRDD3 (6 bases each). TCRdb gives no J gene; it was assigned here by matching the DNA to germline. The germline V gene has CDR1 TSWWSYY and CDR2 QGS. This CDR3 contains 24 residues.

This clone was counted ten times or more. This DNA's translation and the protein TCRdb lists, from a much larger clone, do not match at residue 6, likely due to a read error; the protein shown is translated from the DNA. The chain recombines TRDV1 with TRDJ1; 11 positions match TRDD3. With 4 bases clipped from V and 0 bases from J, the junction kept 13 bases outside the gene matches. The CDR3 extends over 19 amino acids. Per germline, CDR1 TSWWSYY and CDR2 QGS. This CDR3 is CALGGRLGGYDMYTDKLIF. CDR3 DNA sequence: TGTGCTCTTGGGGGCAGACTTGGGGGATACGATATGTACACCGATAAACTCATCTTT.